The T cell receptor beta chain under discussion was sequenced for a study of siplizumab effects on memory and regulatory T cells. Study outcomes and limitations: Under siplizumab, alloreactive sequences traced to unstimulated CD4+ memory cells were significantly reduced. Naive T cells looked more diverse than memory cells, and they looked like major contributors to the alloresponse.

As regards this clone: The antigen is undetermined.

The data were produced by immunoSEQ multiplex PCR, yet TCRdb's version contains in-frame clones alone and is incomplete. Of about 72,000 clones detected, around 90% appear once; the ten largest clones hold approximately 29%. CDR1 and CDR2 (germline): MNHEY, SMNVEV (reference sequence). This CDR3 region has 14 residues. Trimming cost V 0 bases and J 8 bases; bases outside gene matches: 3. Sequenced: CD8+ T cells sorted from blood. The chain recombines TRBV27 with TRBJ2-1, with 8 nucleotides matching TRBD2. The TCR comes from a human donor in good health. The CDR3 coding sequence is TGTGCCAGCAGTTTATCTTACGGGGGGGATGAGCAGTTCTTC. Its translation: CASSLSYGGDEQFF.